What follows describes a single T cell receptor beta chain. What it recognizes is unknown. These data originate in a study of PD-1 blockade in classical Hodgkin lymphoma. Study-level points and caveats: Significantly greater TCR diversity emerged by C4D1 in CD4+ cells but not CD8+ cells.

Stated time point: cycle 4 day 1 (C4D1), after five to seven weeks of nivolumab. Every patient experienced relapse after autologous stem cell transplantation, and brentuximab vedotin exposure varied. The CDR3 spans 13 residues. From germline, CDR1 is MDHEN and CDR2 SYDVKM. The germline V and J ends were trimmed by 6 bases and 7 bases, with 12 bases remaining between them. TCRdb keeps only in-frame clones here, not all; method: immunoSEQ multiplex PCR. The data contain about 8,000 clones, about four fifths of them singletons. This sample comprised peripheral blood mononuclear cells (PBMCs), obtained before the fourth cycle of nivolumab. The chain is built from TRBV28 and TRBJ1-4; no definite D call. This TCR derives from a human donor with classical Hodgkin lymphoma. CDR3 sequence reads: CASRLPGGEKLFF. In DNA, the CDR3 is TGTGCCAGCAGGCTACCCGGAGGTGAAAAACTGTTTTTT. Full variable domain (missing parts from reference TRBV28 and TRBJ1-4): DVKVTQSSRYLVKRTGEKVFLECVQDMDHENMFWYRQDPGLGLRLIYFSYDVKMKEKGDIPEGYSVSREKKERFSLILESASTNQTSMYLCASRLPGGEKLFFGSGTQLSVL.